What follows describes a single T cell receptor beta chain. This sample is drawn from a study of control samples from healthy donors and cancer patients. Germline V CDR1 and CDR2: SGHVS, FNYEAQ. This CDR3 has 15 residues. After removal of 5 bases from V and 5 bases from J, the junction contained 9 bases not matched to a gene. Clones were sequenced by immunoSEQ multiplex PCR, and TCRdb holds only the in-frame ones, with some missing. The repertoire holds 50,000 or so clones, with about 93% as singletons. The chain has TRBV7-6 and TRBJ2-3; 8 positions match TRBD1. Source material: PBMCs. This clonotype originated in a woman between 50 and 59 years old with head and neck cancer. The CDR3 nucleotides are TGTGCCAGCAGCGAAGGACAGGGCGGGGAAGATACGCAGTATTTT. Protein sequence: CASSEGQGGEDTQYF.